The clone carrying this TCR beta chain showed up just a few times. The antigen is not known. Only CD45RO-negative cells positively selected for CCR7 counted as naive CD8 cells, so terminally differentiated effector memory CD45RA+ cells were excluded. The CDR3 is 20 residues long. Germline lookup yields CDR1 LGHNA and CDR2 YNFKEQ. The V and J ends lost 0 bases and 1 base, in that order; junction bases with no gene match: 16. The source of the sample is a study of shared clonotypes between healthy human individuals. The protocol was immunoSEQ multiplex PCR, while the TCRdb copy is restricted to in-frame clones and leaves out a portion. This table has under 1 million clones, around 92% appearing once. Study results and caveats: Generation probabilities were higher for clonotypes shared across all four sorted-subset donors than for unshared ones. For naive CD4 cells, 4.5% to 6.5% of clonotypes were shared across a handful of donors. Generally, naive subsets came out with larger estimated richness than memory subsets.

This sequence joins TRBV4-2 and TRBJ2-3, with 7 positions matching TRBD2. Material for sequencing was naive CD8+ T cells sorted from blood. The clonotype originates from a man aged 25-45 years in good health. CDR3 amino acids: CASSQDVDRRAGWGTDTQYF. The CDR3 DNA follows: TGTGCCAGCAGCCAAGATGTAGATCGTCGAGCGGGGTGGGGCACAGATACGCAGTATTTT.